This TCR beta chain was captured by sequencing in a study of T cell responses to AZD1222 COVID-19 vaccine. Study at large: Timing groups of about 4 and about 12 weeks for second doses were pooled.

Trimming took off 4 bases at V and 4 bases at J, with 13 bases between the two ends. This CDR3 is built from 14 residues. Germline lookup yields CDR1 SNHLY and CDR2 FYNNEI. Study-level results: Spike-wide vaccine-associated CD4 TCRs dominated at 160-218 and 743-854. Samples come after the peak T cell response, not at day 14. Two AZD1222 doses significantly raised spike-specific TCR breadth and depth over controls.

Points on this clone: Its matching antigen is unknown.

Profiled with immunoSEQ multiplex PCR; TCRdb holds only in-frame clones, not every one. The profile shows tens of thousands of clones, roughly nine tenths of them singletons. The sample in question was peripheral blood, obtained on day 0 of AZD1222 vaccination. This chain links TRBV2 with TRBJ1-1; no clear D gene. The receptor was isolated from an adult in good health. In nucleotides, the CDR3 is TGTGCCAGCAGTGTTTTACTGGAGGGCACTGAAGCTTTCTTT. It is translated as CASSVLLEGTEAFF.